This T cell receptor (beta chain) stems from a study of control samples from healthy donors and cancer patients. The repertoire was sequenced with immunoSEQ multiplex PCR; TCRdb's copy has only in-frame clones and lacks some. Seen here are 70,000 to 85,000 clones, about nine tenths observed once, and the top ten hold roughly 15%. The germline gives CDR1 MNHEY, CDR2 SVGEGT. The J segment lost 7 bases and the V segment lost 2 bases, leaving 7 bases of the junction unmatched. The CDR3 sequence is 15 residues long. Source material: blood. This clonotype was sampled from a man aged 50 or older in good health. The gene calls are TRBV6-2 or TRBV6-3 and TRBJ1-1, with 10 bases that match TRBD1. The CDR3 sequence: CASSYGGQGKNEAFF. The CDR3 bases are TGTGCCAGCAGTTACGGGGGACAGGGGAAAAATGAAGCTTTCTTT.